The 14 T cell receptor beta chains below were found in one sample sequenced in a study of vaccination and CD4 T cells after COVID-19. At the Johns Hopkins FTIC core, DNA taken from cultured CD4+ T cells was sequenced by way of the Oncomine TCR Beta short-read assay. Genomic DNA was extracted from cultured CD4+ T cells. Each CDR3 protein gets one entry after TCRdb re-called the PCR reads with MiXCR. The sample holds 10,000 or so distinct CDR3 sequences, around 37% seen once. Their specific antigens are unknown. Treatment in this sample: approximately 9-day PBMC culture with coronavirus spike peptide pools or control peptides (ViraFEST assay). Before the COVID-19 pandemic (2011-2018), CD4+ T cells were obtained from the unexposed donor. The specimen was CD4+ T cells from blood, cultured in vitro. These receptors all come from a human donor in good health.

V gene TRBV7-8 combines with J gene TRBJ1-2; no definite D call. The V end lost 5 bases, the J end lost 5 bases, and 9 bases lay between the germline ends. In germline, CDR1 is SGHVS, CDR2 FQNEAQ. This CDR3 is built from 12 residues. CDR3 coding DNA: TGTGCCAGCAGCGGCCGGGATTATGGCTACACCTTC. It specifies CASSGRDYGYTF.

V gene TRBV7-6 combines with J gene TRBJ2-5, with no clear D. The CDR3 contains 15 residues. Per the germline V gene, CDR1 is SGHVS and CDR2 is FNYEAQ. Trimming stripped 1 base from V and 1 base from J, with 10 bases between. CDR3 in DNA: TGTGCCAGCAGCTTAGGATCGCCCTTCCAAGAGACCCAGTACTTC. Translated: CASSLGSPFQETQYF.

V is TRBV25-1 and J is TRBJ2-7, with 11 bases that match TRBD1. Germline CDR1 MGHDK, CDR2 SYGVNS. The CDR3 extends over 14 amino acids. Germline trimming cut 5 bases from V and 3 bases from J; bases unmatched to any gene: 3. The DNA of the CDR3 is TGTGCCAGCAGTTTAGGGACAGGGGGCTACGAGCAGTACTTC. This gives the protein CASSLGTGGYEQYF.

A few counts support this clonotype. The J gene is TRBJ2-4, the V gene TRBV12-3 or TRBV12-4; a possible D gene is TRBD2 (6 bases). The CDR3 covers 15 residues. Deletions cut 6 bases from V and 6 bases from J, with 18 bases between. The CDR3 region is CASSLSGGETNIQYF. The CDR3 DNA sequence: TGTGCCAGCAGCCTATCAGGAGGGGAGACAAACATTCAGTACTTC.

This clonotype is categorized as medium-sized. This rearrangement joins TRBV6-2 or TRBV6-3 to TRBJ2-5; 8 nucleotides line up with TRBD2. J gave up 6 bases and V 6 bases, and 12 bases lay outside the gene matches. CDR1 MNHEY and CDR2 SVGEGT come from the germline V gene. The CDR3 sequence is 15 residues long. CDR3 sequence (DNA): TGTGCCAGCAGAAAGCAGGTAGCGGGGTGGAAGACCCAGTACTTC. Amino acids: CASRKQVAGWKTQYF.

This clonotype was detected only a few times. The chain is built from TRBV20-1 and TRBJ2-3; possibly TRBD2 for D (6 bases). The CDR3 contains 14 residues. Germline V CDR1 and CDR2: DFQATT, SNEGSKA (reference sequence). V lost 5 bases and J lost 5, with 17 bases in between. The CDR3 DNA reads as TGCAGTGCTGACCAAGGCGGGATGGGAGATACGCAGTATTTT. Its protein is CSADQGGMGDTQYF.

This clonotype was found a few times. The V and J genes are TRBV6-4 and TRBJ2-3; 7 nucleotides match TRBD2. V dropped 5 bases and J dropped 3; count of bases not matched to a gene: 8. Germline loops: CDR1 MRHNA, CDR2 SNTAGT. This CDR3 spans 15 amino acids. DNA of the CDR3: TGTGCCAGCAGTCAAAGCGGGAAAGCGACAGATACGCAGTATTTT. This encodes CASSQSGKATDTQYF.

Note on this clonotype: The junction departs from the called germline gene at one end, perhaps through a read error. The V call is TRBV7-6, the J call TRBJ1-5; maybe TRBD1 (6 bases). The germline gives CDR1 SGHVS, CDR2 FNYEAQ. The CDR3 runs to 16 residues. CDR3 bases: TGTGCCAGCGGCTTAACGGCAGGGGCAAGGAATCAGCCCCAGCATTTT. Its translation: CASGLTAGARNQPQHF.

This CDR3 is CSARTARGWRARDEQFF. As DNA, the CDR3 is TGCAGTGCAAGGACAGCGCGAGGCTGGCGGGCTAGGGATGAGCAGTTCTTC. The rearrangement links TRBV20-1 to TRBJ2-1; maybe TRBD1 (6 bases). The V end was cut by 6 bases, the J end by 8 bases, with 29 bases between. The CDR3 spans 17 residues. Per the germline V gene, CDR1 is DFQATT and CDR2 is SNEGSKA (reference sequence).

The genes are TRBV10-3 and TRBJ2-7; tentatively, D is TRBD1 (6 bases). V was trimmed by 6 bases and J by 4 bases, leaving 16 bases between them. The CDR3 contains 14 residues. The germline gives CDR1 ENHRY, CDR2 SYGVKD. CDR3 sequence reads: CAISRGLNSYEQYF. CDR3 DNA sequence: TGTGCCATCAGCAGGGGTTTAAATTCGTACGAGCAGTACTTC.

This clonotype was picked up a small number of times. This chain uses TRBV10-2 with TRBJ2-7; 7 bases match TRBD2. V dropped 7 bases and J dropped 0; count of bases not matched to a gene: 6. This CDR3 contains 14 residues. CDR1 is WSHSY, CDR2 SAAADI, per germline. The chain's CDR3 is CASIVGGSSYEQYF. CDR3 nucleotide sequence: TGCGCCAGCATCGTGGGCGGGAGCTCCTACGAGCAGTACTTC.

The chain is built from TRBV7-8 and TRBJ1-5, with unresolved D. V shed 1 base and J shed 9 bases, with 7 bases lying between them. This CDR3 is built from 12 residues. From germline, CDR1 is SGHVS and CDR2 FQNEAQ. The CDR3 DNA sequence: TGTGCCAGCAGCTTAGATACTCGGCCCCAGCATTTT. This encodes CASSLDTRPQHF.

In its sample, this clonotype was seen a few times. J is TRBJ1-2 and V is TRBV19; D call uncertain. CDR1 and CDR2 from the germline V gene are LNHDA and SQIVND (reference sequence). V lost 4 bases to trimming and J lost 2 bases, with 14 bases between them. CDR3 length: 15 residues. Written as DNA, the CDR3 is TGTGCCAGTAGTAGGGTGGTGACCGGGAACTATGGCTACACCTTC. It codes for CASSRVVTGNYGYTF. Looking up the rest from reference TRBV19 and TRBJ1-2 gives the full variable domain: DGGITQSPKYLFRKEGQNVTLSCEQNLNHDAMYWYRQDPGQGLRLIYYSQIVNDFQKGDIAEGYSVSREKKESFPLTVTSAQKNPTAFYLCASSRVVTGNYGYTFGSGTRLTVV.

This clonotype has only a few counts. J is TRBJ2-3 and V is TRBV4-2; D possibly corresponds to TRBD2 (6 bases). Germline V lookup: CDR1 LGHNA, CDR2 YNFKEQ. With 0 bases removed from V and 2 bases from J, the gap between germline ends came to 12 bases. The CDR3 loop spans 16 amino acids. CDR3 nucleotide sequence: TGTGCCAGCAGCCAAGATTACGAGGGACTCACAGATACGCAGTATTTT. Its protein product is CASSQDYEGLTDTQYF.